These 28 T cell receptor beta chains were sequenced from one sample in a study of identical twins. TCRdb ran MiXCR on the 5' RACE reads and lists one entry per CDR3 protein. The table shows a few hundred thousand distinct CDR3 sequences, with over 9.5% occurring only once. Material: memory T cells sorted from blood. These receptors came from a man in his fifties in good health.

This clonotype was seen at least ten times. The chain uses TRBV3-1 and TRBJ2-3, with TRBD1 matching over 8 bases. The J segment lost 3 bases and the V segment lost 4 bases, leaving 6 bases of the junction unmatched. Germline CDR1 LGHDT, CDR2 YNNKEL (reference sequence). The CDR3 contains 15 residues. CDR3 residues: CASSLRTGTTDTQYF. The CDR3 bases are TGTGCCAGCAGCCTTCGGACAGGGACAACAGATACGCAGTATTTT.

The rearrangement links TRBV6-1 to TRBJ1-6; D perhaps matches TRBD1 (5 bases). There are 14 residues in the CDR3. The V end was cut by 6 bases, the J end by 3 bases, with 9 bases between. CDR1 MNHNS and CDR2 SASEGT come from the germline V gene. The CDR3 sequence: CASRDIYYNSPLHF. DNA of the CDR3: TGTGCCAGCAGGGACATCTACTATAATTCACCCCTCCACTTT.

Only a few counts were recorded for this clonotype. The rearrangement joins TRBV11-2 to TRBJ1-2; possibly TRBD1 for D (6 bases). The CDR3 loop spans 15 amino acids. The germline CDR1 and CDR2 sequences are SGHAT and FQNNGV. V dropped 2 bases and J dropped 0 bases, with 10 bases sitting between them. CDR3 bases: TGTGCCAGCAGCTTATGGACAGAAGCTAACTATGGCTACACCTTC. Protein product: CASSLWTEANYGYTF.

This chain joins TRBV20-1 and TRBJ2-7, with D hard to call. The CDR3 has 16 residues. With 0 bases removed from V and 3 bases from J, the gap between germline ends came to 18 bases. CDR1 is DFQATT and CDR2 is SNEGSKA in the germline V gene (reference sequence). The DNA of the CDR3 is TGCAGTGCTAGAGATACATTAGGCTACACCTACTACGAGCAGTACTTC. Translated, it gives CSARDTLGYTYYEQYF.

This sequence joins TRBV3-1 and TRBJ2-4; D possibly matches TRBD1 or TRBD2 (5 bases each). The CDR3 covers 14 residues. CDR1 and CDR2 (germline): LGHDT, YNNKEL (reference sequence). V lost 2 bases and J lost 6, with 11 bases in between. The CDR3 DNA sequence: TGTGCCAGCAGCCAAAGGGACGGTAGAAACATTCAGTACTTC. It yields the protein CASSQRDGRNIQYF.

Many counts were recorded for this clonotype. V is TRBV5-4 and J is TRBJ2-1; D unresolved. Deletions cut 0 bases from V and 9 bases from J, with 16 bases between. Germline assignment: CDR1 SGHNT and CDR2 YYREEE (reference sequence). CDR3 length equals 15 residues. The CDR3 sequence is CASSLEQIGILEQFF. The CDR3 nucleotides read TGTGCCAGCAGCTTGGAACAGATAGGGATTCTTGAGCAGTTCTTC.

This chain uses TRBV3-1 with TRBJ1-4; D might be TRBD1 (5 bases). Germline values: CDR1 LGHDT, CDR2 YNNKEL (reference sequence). V was trimmed by 4 bases and J by 3 bases, leaving 12 bases between them. This CDR3 contains 15 residues. The CDR3: CASSPTGGSNEKLFF. The CDR3 nucleotides are TGTGCCAGCAGCCCAACCGGGGGTTCTAATGAAAAACTGTTTTTT.

This clonotype was counted a few times. V usage is TRBV18 and J usage is TRBJ2-3, with 7 bases that match TRBD2. J was trimmed by 5 bases and V by 4 bases; bases with no gene match: 15. Looked up from germline, CDR1 is KGHSH and CDR2 is LQKENI. CDR3 length: 17 residues. The CDR3 coding sequence is TGTGCCAGCTCACGGACTTTTCAAGGCGGGGGAGGAGATACGCAGTATTTT. Amino acid sequence: CASSRTFQGGGGDTQYF.

The V call is TRBV4-2, the J call TRBJ1-3; D ambiguous. This CDR3 has 16 amino acids. V was shortened by 1 base and J by 2 bases, with 12 bases between the two germline ends. Germline V gene sequence: CDR1 LGHNA, CDR2 YNFKEQ. The CDR3 protein is CASSQAYSVPGNTIYF. Here the CDR3 DNA reads TGTGCCAGCAGCCAAGCATATAGTGTCCCTGGAAACACCATATATTTT.

The V call is TRBV7-9, the J call TRBJ1-2, with 7 bases lining up with TRBD1. The CDR3 has 14 amino acids. Losses at the gene ends were 5 bases for V and 4 bases for J; bases not matched to a gene: 7. Looked up from germline, CDR1 is SEHNR and CDR2 is FQNEAQ (reference sequence). CDR3 in amino acids: CASSVIQGSYGYTF. The CDR3 nucleotides read TGTGCCAGCAGCGTAATACAGGGGAGCTATGGCTACACCTTC.

The table lists this clonotype with many counts. CDR3 nucleotides: TGCAGTGCCAACAGTGGAAATCAGCCCCAGCATTTT. Amino acid sequence: CSANSGNQPQHF. The chain has TRBV20-1 and TRBJ1-5; no reliable D call. The CDR3 spans 12 residues. V lost 6 bases to trimming and J lost 4 bases, with 10 bases between them. Germline V CDR1 and CDR2: DFQATT, SNEGSKA (reference sequence).

At least ten counts were recorded for this clonotype. This chain uses TRBV7-2 with TRBJ2-1; possible D gene TRBD1, 5 bases. V gave up 1 base and J gave up 3 bases, with 7 bases separating them. Germline CDR1 is SGHTA and CDR2 is FQGNSA. The CDR3 runs to 14 residues. The CDR3 bases are TGTGCCAGCAGCTTAGGACAGAACTACAATGAGCAGTTCTTC. It encodes CASSLGQNYNEQFF.

This clonotype showed up many times. The rearrangement links TRBV5-1 to TRBJ2-2; the D is unclear. CDR1 is SGHRS, CDR2 YFSETQ, per germline. V lost 4 bases and J 6 bases, leaving 7 bases between the germline ends. The CDR3 extends over 12 amino acids. CDR3 loop: CASSPRPGELFF. The CDR3 DNA follows: TGCGCCAGCAGCCCCCGCCCCGGGGAGCTGTTTTTT.

This clonotype has ten or more counts. This rearrangement joins TRBV20-1 to TRBJ2-5; a possible D gene is TRBD1 (7 bases). CDR3 size: 14 residues. Germline-derived CDR1 and CDR2 are DFQATT and SNEGSKA (reference sequence). Trimming stripped 6 bases from V and 5 bases from J, with 19 bases between. CDR3 sequence (DNA): TGCAGTGCCCTGGCTGGAGGGGGCGGCGAGACCCAGTACTTC. It codes for CSALAGGGGETQYF.

This clonotype was detected ten times or more. This chain uses TRBV20-1 with TRBJ2-1, with 9 bases lining up with TRBD2. The germline V gene encodes CDR1 DFQATT and CDR2 SNEGSKA (reference sequence). This CDR3 is 16 amino acids long. The V and J ends lost 1 base and 2 bases, in that order; junction bases with no gene match: 6. The CDR3, as DNA: TGCAGTGCTAGAGGTTTAGCGGGGGCCGCCTACAATGAGCAGTTCTTC. Protein product: CSARGLAGAAYNEQFF.

This clonotype was picked up a small number of times. At one of its ends the junction is not consistent with the germline gene, which may arise from a read error. The genes are TRBV12-3 or TRBV12-4 and TRBJ1-2; D not certain. The CDR3 totals 14 residues. CDR3 protein: CDSSLKGSNYGSTF. The CDR3 bases are TGTGACAGCAGTTTGAAAGGTTCAAACTATGGCTCCACCTTC.

This clonotype was seen only a few times. The chain couples TRBV2 to TRBJ2-7; D remains ambiguous. V lost 6 bases to trimming and J lost 4 bases, with 10 bases between them. The CDR3 loop spans 12 amino acids. CDR1 SNHLY and CDR2 FYNNEI come from the germline V gene. The CDR3 DNA sequence: TGTGCCAGCAGGGGGTTCGGATACGAGCAGTACTTC. Translated, it gives CASRGFGYEQYF.

V and J are TRBV25-1 and TRBJ2-3; 8 bases map to TRBD2. This CDR3 contains 15 residues. Germline-derived CDR1 and CDR2 are MGHDK and SYGVNS. Trimming at V came to 3 bases and at J to 2 bases, leaving 4 bases not matched to a gene. CDR3 in amino acids: CASSDSSGYTDTQYF. Written as DNA, the CDR3 is TGTGCCAGCAGTGATTCTAGCGGGTACACAGATACGCAGTATTTT. The full variable domain, rest sourced from reference TRBV25-1 and TRBJ2-3, is EADIYQTPRYLVIGTGKKITLECSQTMGHDKMYWYQQDPGMELHLIHYSYGVNSTEKGDLSSESTVSRIRTEHFPLTLESARPSHTSQYLCASSDSSGYTDTQYFGPGTRLTVL.

This clonotype was recorded a few times. The chain has TRBV5-5 and TRBJ1-5; D unclear. The CDR3 runs to 15 residues. Germline V gene sequence: CDR1 SGHKS, CDR2 YYEKEE (reference sequence). Trimming stripped 5 bases from V and 0 bases from J, with 12 bases between. As DNA, the CDR3 is TGTGCCAGCAGTCGAGGTGACTATAGCAATCAGCCCCAGCATTTT. Amino acid sequence: CASSRGDYSNQPQHF.

This sequence joins TRBV29-1 and TRBJ2-2, with TRBD2 matching over 14 bases. V shed 5 bases, J shed 5 bases, and the junction held 13 bases outside the gene matches. The germline CDR1 and CDR2 sequences are SQVTM and ANQGSEA. This CDR3 region has 18 residues. The CDR3 DNA reads TGCAGCGTTTACACTCCGGGACTAGCGGGAGTGGGTACCGGGGAGCTGTTTTTT. It yields the protein CSVYTPGLAGVGTGELFF.

This clonotype showed up many times. This chain connects TRBV10-3 to TRBJ2-7, with no clear D. The length of the CDR3 is 13 residues. The germline V and J ends were trimmed by 0 bases and 2 bases, with 5 bases remaining between them. CDR1 is ENHRY, CDR2 SYGVKD, per germline. CDR3: CAISESRTYEQYF. For the CDR3, the DNA is TGTGCCATCAGTGAGTCGAGGACCTACGAGCAGTACTTC.

The V and J genes are TRBV6-1 and TRBJ1-2; the D gene is possibly TRBD1 (6 bases). This CDR3 has 14 amino acids. V was pared by 8 bases and J by 3 bases, with 16 bases between. Germline V gives CDR1 MNHNS, CDR2 SASEGT. DNA for the CDR3: TGTGCCAGCGAGGGGGACGCATTATACTATGGCTACACCTTC. Protein sequence: CASEGDALYYGYTF.

This clonotype has ten or more counts. The genes are TRBV4-2 and TRBJ2-3; 10 bases are shared with TRBD2. V lost 4 bases, J lost 5 bases, and 12 bases stayed unmatched. The CDR3 totals 17 residues. The germline V gene encodes CDR1 LGHNA and CDR2 YNFKEQ. CDR3 sequence: CASSRGLAEQQIDTQYF. The CDR3 region has the DNA TGTGCCAGCAGCCGCGGACTAGCGGAGCAACAGATAGATACGCAGTATTTT.

This clonotype came up once. One end of the junction fails to match germline, which may point to a read error. The chain couples TRBV12-3 or TRBV12-4 to TRBJ1-6; D remains ambiguous. The CDR3 is 15 amino acids. The CDR3 DNA sequence: TGTGCCAGCTACAAGACGGGCTCCTGTAATTCACCCCTCCACTTT. Its translation: CASYKTGSCNSPLHF.

This clonotype was detected ten times or more. The chain carries TRBV27 and TRBJ2-3; D assignment may be TRBD1 or TRBD2 (5 bases each). The CDR3 is 13 amino acids. Trimming removed 3 bases at V and 10 bases at J, with 14 bases between. The germline V gene encodes CDR1 MNHEY and CDR2 SMNVEV (reference sequence). The CDR3 DNA reads TGTGCCAGCAGTTTCGGGACGGCGAGGGCGCAGTATTTT. Its translation: CASSFGTARAQYF.

This clonotype was observed at least ten times. The rearrangement links TRBV27 to TRBJ1-5, with TRBD1 identical over 9 bases. There are 14 residues in the CDR3. Looked up from germline, CDR1 is MNHEY and CDR2 is SMNVEV (reference sequence). The V gene end was trimmed by 5 bases and the J gene end by 5 bases; junction bases not matched to a gene: 4. CDR3 sequence reads: CASSIGQGYQPQHF. The CDR3 DNA sequence: TGTGCCAGCAGTATTGGACAGGGGTATCAGCCCCAGCATTTT.

This clonotype was seen repeatedly, ten times or more. V usage is TRBV4-2 and J usage is TRBJ2-7; no clear D. V lost 5 bases and J 4 bases, leaving 12 bases between the germline ends. The germline gives CDR1 LGHNA, CDR2 YNFKEQ. The CDR3 totals 13 residues. CDR3 bases: TGTGCCAGCAGCGCAACTGGGGATTACGAGCAGTACTTC. Translating gives CASSATGDYEQYF.

This clonotype was recorded at least ten times. The CDR3 DNA is TGTGCCAGCAGTCCATTGGGCGGGAGCTCCTACAATGAGCAGTTCTTC. Residues: CASSPLGGSSYNEQFF. V usage is TRBV27 and J usage is TRBJ2-1; 7 nucleotides agree with TRBD2. Germline V gene data show CDR1 as MNHEY and CDR2 as SMNVEV (reference sequence). The CDR3 length is 16 residues. The junction had 7 bases not matched to a gene; V was cut back by 5 bases and J by 0 bases.